This passage covers 14 T cell receptor beta chains from one sample sequenced in a study of breast tumors, draining lymph nodes, adjacent tissues. The lymph nodes were axillary draining lymph nodes from breast cancer patients. TCRdb processed the multiplex PCR reads anew with MiXCR; each CDR3 protein has one entry. The sample lists 200,000 to 250,000 distinct CDR3 sequences; less than 40% were seen once. The specimen was axillary lymph node tissue. The receptors were gathered from a female donor with breast cancer. Some clones in this sample may be carry-over from other donors' samples.

Comments on this clonotype: Given a much more abundant clone one base away, this may be a read error. The rearrangement uses TRBV12-3 or TRBV12-4 and TRBJ2-1, with unresolved D. The CDR3 runs 12 residues. This chain's CDR3 is CASSFGTREQSF. In nucleotides, the CDR3 is TGTGCCAGCAGTTTTGGCACCCGAGAGCAGTCCTTC.

This clonotype was recorded many times. The CDR3, as DNA: TGTGCCAGCAGTTTCGGCGATTTCGAGCAGTACTTC. This codes for CASSFGDFEQYF. This chain links TRBV12-3 or TRBV12-4 with TRBJ2-7; no definite D call. This CDR3 spans 12 amino acids. Trimming shortened V by 3 bases and J by 6 bases, and 9 bases separated the two germline ends.

This clonotype is medium-sized (0.01 to 0.1%) in the sample. V gene TRBV7-8 combines with J gene TRBJ1-2; maybe TRBD1 (6 bases). The CDR3 has 13 residues. Germline values: CDR1 SGHVS, CDR2 FQNEAQ. V lost 4 bases and J lost 4, with 10 bases in between. CDR3 bases: TGTGCCAGCAGCTCGGACAGAGCCTATGGCTACACCTTC. The encoded protein is CASSSDRAYGYTF.

This clonotype was counted at least ten times. The rearrangement uses TRBV2 and TRBJ1-3, with TRBD1 matching 9 bases. The CDR3 runs 15 residues. V lost 6 bases to trimming and J lost 2 bases; unmatched junction nucleotides: 5. Looked up from germline, CDR1 is SNHLY and CDR2 is FYNNEI. The CDR3 DNA reads as TGTGCCAGCAGGGGGACAGGGTGGACTGGAAACACCATATATTTT. Translated, it gives CASRGTGWTGNTIYF.

This clonotype showed up just once. The V and J genes are TRBV2 and TRBJ2-5; a weak D match, TRBD1 (6 bases). The CDR3 is 17 residues long. The germline CDR1 and CDR2 sequences are SNHLY and FYNNEI. With 3 bases removed from V and 5 bases from J, the gap between germline ends came to 22 bases. The CDR3 protein is CASSDGRKEQGKETQYF. CDR3 DNA: TGTGCCAGCAGTGACGGCCGAAAGGAGCAGGGGAAGGAGACCCAGTACTTC.

J is TRBJ1-4 and V is TRBV6-6; D is unresolved. CDR1 and CDR2 from the germline V gene are MNHNY and SVGAGI (reference sequence). Trimming cost V 11 bases and J 13 bases, with 17 bases left between them. This CDR3 is built from 11 residues. Here the CDR3 reads CASAPADTLFF. For the CDR3, the DNA is TGTGCCTCGGCCCCGGCAGATACACTGTTTTTT.

About this clonotype itself: The junction differs from germline at one of its ends, possibly a read error. The chain is built from TRBV6-6 and TRBJ2-5; possibly TRBD1 or TRBD2 for D (5 bases each). CDR1 and CDR2 (germline): MNHNY, SVGAGI (reference sequence). CDR3 length equals 15 residues. CDR3 bases: TGTGCCAACAGTACTAGGGGAACGTCCAGAGGGACCCAGTACTTC. Translation gives CANSTRGTSRGTQYF.

This clonotype was observed at least ten times. This chain links TRBV5-6 with TRBJ2-5; no clear D gene. Looked up from germline, CDR1 is SGHDT and CDR2 is YYEEEE. This CDR3 comprises 13 residues. Trimming cost V 3 bases and J 6 bases, with 12 bases left between them. CDR3 DNA: TGTGCCAGCAGCTCTGGGCCAGACCAGACCCAGTACTTC. Amino acid sequence: CASSSGPDQTQYF.

This clonotype was seen many times. The chain has TRBV19 and TRBJ2-2; D may be TRBD1 or TRBD2 (7 bases each). This CDR3 comprises 18 residues. Deletions cut 6 bases from V and 3 bases from J, with 23 bases between. Germline-derived CDR1 and CDR2 are LNHDA and SQIVND (reference sequence). The CDR3: CASSSDRLGGRYTGELFF. DNA of the CDR3: TGTGCCAGTAGCTCGGACAGGCTGGGCGGGAGATACACCGGGGAGCTGTTTTTT.

This clonotype occurred many times. The rearrangement uses TRBV9 and TRBJ2-3, with D maybe TRBD1 (5 bases). Trimming took off 0 bases at V and 5 bases at J, with 10 bases between the two ends. Germline loops: CDR1 SGDLS, CDR2 YYNGEE. This CDR3 region has 14 residues. The CDR3, as DNA: TGTGCCAGCAGCGTAGAAGGGGCCGGAGATACGCAGTATTTT. Residues: CASSVEGAGDTQYF.

This clonotype has at least ten counts. The CDR3 nucleotides are TGCAGCGTGGCGAGAGGGAATAATGAAAAACTGTTTTTT. Translation: CSVARGNNEKLFF. The rearrangement joins TRBV29-1 to TRBJ1-4; unclear D gene. The germline CDR1 and CDR2 sequences are SQVTM and ANQGSEA. The CDR3 covers 13 residues. The V gene lost 6 bases and the J gene lost 4 bases, with 12 bases spanning the gap.

This clonotype was observed at least ten times. This sequence joins TRBV6-1 and TRBJ1-6, with D tentatively TRBD1 (6 bases). Germline V CDR1 and CDR2: MNHNS, SASEGT. The CDR3 sequence is 15 residues long. Trimming removed 2 bases from V and 4 bases from J, with 9 bases in between. CDR3 residues: CASSERQGYNSPLHF. The CDR3 region has the DNA TGTGCCAGCAGTGAAAGGCAGGGGTATAATTCACCCCTCCACTTT.

Many counts were recorded for this clonotype. The V gene is TRBV30, the J gene TRBJ2-7; 7 nucleotides agree with TRBD1. The germline gives CDR1 GTSNPN, CDR2 SVGIG (reference sequence). This CDR3 is 12 amino acids long. Unmatched junction bases numbered 6, after V lost 8 bases and J lost 2 bases. The CDR3 DNA is TGTGCCATACAGGGGTACCCCTACGAGCAGTACTTC. Translated, it gives CAIQGYPYEQYF.

The chain carries TRBV9 and TRBJ1-6, with a possible D match to TRBD1 (6 bases). Looked up from germline, CDR1 is SGDLS and CDR2 is YYNGEE. V was trimmed by 7 bases and J by 7 bases, leaving 12 bases between them. This CDR3 is built from 13 residues. The CDR3 is CASLPQGNSPLHF. As DNA, the CDR3 is TGTGCCAGCCTGCCACAGGGAAATTCACCCCTCCACTTT.